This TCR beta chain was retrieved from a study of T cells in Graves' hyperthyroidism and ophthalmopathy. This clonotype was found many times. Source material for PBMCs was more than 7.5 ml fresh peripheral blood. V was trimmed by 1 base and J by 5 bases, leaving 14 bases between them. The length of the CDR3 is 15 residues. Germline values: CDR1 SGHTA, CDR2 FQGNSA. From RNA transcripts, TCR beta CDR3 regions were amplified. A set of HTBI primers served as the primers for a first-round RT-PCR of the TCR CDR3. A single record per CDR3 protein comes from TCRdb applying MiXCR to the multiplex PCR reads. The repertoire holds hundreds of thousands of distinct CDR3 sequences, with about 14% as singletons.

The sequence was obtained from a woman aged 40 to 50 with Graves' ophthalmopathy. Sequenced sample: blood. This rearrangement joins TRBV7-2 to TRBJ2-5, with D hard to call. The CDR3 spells CASSLEPGLGETQYF. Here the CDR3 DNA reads TGTGCCAGCAGCTTAGAGCCGGGTTTGGGGGAGACCCAGTACTTC.